The present T cell receptor beta chain was sequenced within a study of T cell changes during pregnancy in multiple sclerosis. Profiling relied on immunoSEQ multiplex PCR, and the TCRdb table lists in-frame clones only, not all of them. The sample includes 100,000 or so clones, about nine tenths of them seen just once. The clonotype originates from a female donor with multiple sclerosis, enrolled in a pregnancy study. The source was peripheral blood, collected in the second trimester of pregnancy.

Here the CDR3 DNA reads TGTGCCAGCAGTTACTTCCCGGGACAGGGGATCAACGAGCAGTACTTC. Translation: CASSYFPGQGINEQYF. The chain recombines TRBV6-5 with TRBJ2-7; 10 bases map to TRBD1. Unmatched junction bases numbered 8, after V lost 1 base and J lost 5 bases. Germline V gene data show CDR1 as MNHEY and CDR2 as SVGAGI. The CDR3 spans 16 residues.